This T cell receptor beta chain stems from a study of T cells after yellow fever vaccination. General observations from the study: Relatively few clonotypes were ones that appeared in both CD4 and CD8 compartments. A large majority of primary-vaccination clones showed up again after the booster (roughly 96% CD4, 75% to 90% CD8). A weaker but faster secondary response was observed, peaking on day 5 versus 15.

5'RACE template switching generated TCR cDNA, adding a universal primer site and UMIs. From the 5' RACE reads, TCRdb called clonotypes with MiXCR, one entry per CDR3 protein. The sample contains 200,000 to 300,000 distinct CDR3 sequences, roughly 3.5% of which appear only once. With 5 bases clipped from V and 0 bases from J, the junction kept 6 bases outside the gene matches. CDR1 and CDR2 from the germline V gene are SGHRS and YFSETQ. This CDR3 region has 15 residues. This clonotype was observed at least ten times. What it binds is not known. The chain is built from TRBV5-1 and TRBJ1-2; 8 nucleotides match TRBD1. The origin of this receptor is a man younger than 35 who received the YFV17D yellow fever vaccine. The sample was PBMCs, taken 15 days after the yellow fever booster vaccination. CDR3: CASSIDRGANYGYTF. In DNA form, the CDR3 reads TGCGCCAGCAGTATTGACAGGGGAGCTAACTATGGCTACACCTTC.